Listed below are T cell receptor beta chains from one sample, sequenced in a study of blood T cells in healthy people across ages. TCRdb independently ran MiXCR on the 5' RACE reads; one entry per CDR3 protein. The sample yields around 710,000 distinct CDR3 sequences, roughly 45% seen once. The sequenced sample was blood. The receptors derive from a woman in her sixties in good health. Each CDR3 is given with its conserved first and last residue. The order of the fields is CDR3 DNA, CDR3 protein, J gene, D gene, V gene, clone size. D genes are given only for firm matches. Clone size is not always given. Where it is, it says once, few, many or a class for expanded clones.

cdr3_nt: TGTGCCAGCAGGGACCAGGGGGGCACTGAAGCTTTCTTT; cdr3_aa: CASRDQGGTEAFF; j_call: TRBJ1-1; d_call: TRBD1; v_call: TRBV12-3/TRBV12-4; clone_size: few
cdr3_nt: TGCGCCAGCAGCCAAGGAGCGGACAGGGCTTACGAGCAGTACTTC; cdr3_aa: CASSQGADRAYEQYF; j_call: TRBJ2-7; d_call: TRBD1; v_call: TRBV4-3; clone_size: NA
cdr3_nt: TGTGCCAGCAGCCAAGCCGGGACTAGCGGGGTCCATGAGCAGTTCTTC; cdr3_aa: CASSQAGTSGVHEQFF; j_call: TRBJ2-1; d_call: TRBD2; v_call: TRBV14; clone_size: NA
cdr3_nt: TGTGCCAGCAGCCAAGGATTGGCAGATACGCAGTATTTT; cdr3_aa: CASSQGLADTQYF; j_call: TRBJ2-3; d_call: NA; v_call: TRBV3-1; clone_size: many
cdr3_nt: TGCAGTGCTGGGAGCACGGGAGCGAGTCCCCACGAGCAGTACTTC; cdr3_aa: CSAGSTGASPHEQYF; j_call: TRBJ2-7; d_call: NA; v_call: TRBV20-1; clone_size: many
cdr3_nt: TGTGCCAGCAGCACCAGGACAGGGGAGGCTACAGATACGCAGTATTTT; cdr3_aa: CASSTRTGEATDTQYF; j_call: TRBJ2-3; d_call: TRBD1; v_call: TRBV7-9; clone_size: NA
cdr3_nt: TGCAGCGTATTTACCGGGACAGGGCCCTATGGCTACACCTTC; cdr3_aa: CSVFTGTGPYGYTF; j_call: TRBJ1-2; d_call: TRBD1; v_call: TRBV29-1; clone_size: NA
cdr3_nt: TGTGCCAGCAGTAGGGACGACTTAGGCAATCAGCCCCAGCATTTT; cdr3_aa: CASSRDDLGNQPQHF; j_call: TRBJ1-5; d_call: NA; v_call: TRBV6-2/TRBV6-3; clone_size: NA
cdr3_nt: TGTGCCAGCAGCCTGACAGGGGGGAACATTCAGTACTTC; cdr3_aa: CASSLTGGNIQYF; j_call: TRBJ2-4; d_call: TRBD1; v_call: TRBV7-9; clone_size: NA
cdr3_nt: TGTGCCAGCAGCCGGAGCGGGGGGGCCTACAATGAGCAGTTCTTC; cdr3_aa: CASSRSGGAYNEQFF; j_call: TRBJ2-1; d_call: TRBD2; v_call: TRBV7-9; clone_size: few
cdr3_nt: TGTGCCAGCAGGGGCCTCTACAATGAGCAGTTCTTC; cdr3_aa: CASRGLYNEQFF; j_call: TRBJ2-1; d_call: NA; v_call: TRBV7-2; clone_size: many
cdr3_nt: TGTGCCAGCAGCTTTCTAGCGGGGGGGGCAGATACGCAGTATTTT; cdr3_aa: CASSFLAGGADTQYF; j_call: TRBJ2-3; d_call: TRBD2; v_call: TRBV7-8; clone_size: few
cdr3_nt: TGTGCCAGCAGCTTAGTTGCTCGGAGCGGGGGGGCCCCTGAGCAGTTCTTC; cdr3_aa: CASSLVARSGGAPEQFF; j_call: TRBJ2-1; d_call: TRBD2; v_call: TRBV11-2; clone_size: NA
cdr3_nt: TGCGCCAGCAGCCAAGAATGGTCGGCAAGTTTTTCCTACGAGCAGTACTTC; cdr3_aa: CASSQEWSASFSYEQYF; j_call: TRBJ2-7; d_call: NA; v_call: TRBV4-3; clone_size: NA
cdr3_nt: TGTGCCAGCAGCTTAGGTGGGCGGGACTACGAGCAGTACTTC; cdr3_aa: CASSLGGRDYEQYF; j_call: TRBJ2-7; d_call: NA; v_call: TRBV7-9; clone_size: NA
cdr3_nt: TGCAGTGCTAAACACCTGCCGGGACAGGGTCCGGTAGCCATTCAGTACTTC; cdr3_aa: CSAKHLPGQGPVAIQYF; j_call: TRBJ2-4; d_call: TRBD1; v_call: TRBV20-1; clone_size: many
cdr3_nt: TGCGCCAGCAGCTTTACAGGGGGCACTGAAGCTTTCTTT; cdr3_aa: CASSFTGGTEAFF; j_call: TRBJ1-1; d_call: TRBD1; v_call: TRBV5-1; clone_size: few
cdr3_nt: TGTGCCACCAGTGATGCAGATACGCAGTATTTT; cdr3_aa: CATSDADTQYF; j_call: TRBJ2-3; d_call: NA; v_call: TRBV24-1; clone_size: many
cdr3_nt: TGTGCCAGCAGCGCGACAGGGAGTGAGCAGTTCTTC; cdr3_aa: CASSATGSEQFF; j_call: TRBJ2-1; d_call: TRBD1; v_call: TRBV12-3/TRBV12-4; clone_size: few
cdr3_nt: TGTGCCTGGAGGCGCCCCGTACAGGAGCACACTGAAGCTTTCTTT; cdr3_aa: CAWRRPVQEHTEAFF; j_call: TRBJ1-1; d_call: NA; v_call: TRBV30; clone_size: NA
cdr3_nt: TGTGCCTATGGCCGGGGGGGCCCAGATACGCAGTATTTT; cdr3_aa: CAYGRGGPDTQYF; j_call: TRBJ2-3; d_call: TRBD2; v_call: TRBV30; clone_size: once
cdr3_nt: TGTGCCAGCAGCTCCGAGACCCAGTACTTC; cdr3_aa: CASSSETQYF; j_call: TRBJ2-5; d_call: NA; v_call: TRBV7-2; clone_size: many
cdr3_nt: TGTGCCAGCAGTTTAGGCGAGGGGAGCAATCAGCCCCAGCATTTT; cdr3_aa: CASSLGEGSNQPQHF; j_call: TRBJ1-5; d_call: NA; v_call: TRBV28; clone_size: few
cdr3_nt: TGTGCCAGCAGCACACCTGGACTAGCGGGAGAGGGTGAGCAGTTCTTC; cdr3_aa: CASSTPGLAGEGEQFF; j_call: TRBJ2-1; d_call: TRBD2; v_call: TRBV7-2; clone_size: NA
cdr3_nt: TGTGCCAGCAGCGTAGGATCTCTCGTGACCTACGAGCAGTACTTC; cdr3_aa: CASSVGSLVTYEQYF; j_call: TRBJ2-7; d_call: NA; v_call: TRBV9; clone_size: few
cdr3_nt: TGTGCCAGCAGGCCGACAGGGTTCTATGGCTACACCTTC; cdr3_aa: CASRPTGFYGYTF; j_call: TRBJ1-2; d_call: TRBD1; v_call: TRBV27; clone_size: few
cdr3_nt: TGTGCCAGCAGTGAGGCAGGGGGGCCCAACGAGCAGTACTTC; cdr3_aa: CASSEAGGPNEQYF; j_call: TRBJ2-7; d_call: NA; v_call: TRBV12-3/TRBV12-4; clone_size: NA
cdr3_nt: TGCAGTGCTGGCCGTAGCGGGAGCTCCTACGAGCAGTACTTC; cdr3_aa: CSAGRSGSSYEQYF; j_call: TRBJ2-7; d_call: TRBD2; v_call: TRBV20-1; clone_size: NA
cdr3_nt: TGCAGTGTTTTTCAGGGAAATCAGCCCCAGCATTTT; cdr3_aa: CSVFQGNQPQHF; j_call: TRBJ1-5; d_call: NA; v_call: TRBV20-1; clone_size: few
cdr3_nt: TGCGTCAGCAGCTTGGGAGGGACTAGCGGTTCCTACAATGAGCAGTTCTTC; cdr3_aa: CVSSLGGTSGSYNEQFF; j_call: TRBJ2-1; d_call: TRBD2; v_call: TRBV5-1; clone_size: NA
cdr3_nt: TGTGCCAGCAGCCCATTCATGGAGGGACAGCCCCAGCATTTT; cdr3_aa: CASSPFMEGQPQHF; j_call: TRBJ1-5; d_call: NA; v_call: TRBV9; clone_size: NA
cdr3_nt: TGTGCCAGCAGACGGACAGGGTGCGAGCAGTTCTTC; cdr3_aa: CASRRTGCEQFF; j_call: TRBJ2-1; d_call: TRBD1; v_call: TRBV5-8; clone_size: NA
cdr3_nt: TGTGCCAGCAGGGAATGGCTACTTGAAGCTTTCTTT; cdr3_aa: CASREWLLEAFF; j_call: TRBJ1-1; d_call: NA; v_call: TRBV2; clone_size: NA
cdr3_nt: TGCGCCAGCAGCTTGGACCTACTAGGGCACTACGAGCAGTACTTC; cdr3_aa: CASSLDLLGHYEQYF; j_call: TRBJ2-7; d_call: NA; v_call: TRBV5-1; clone_size: NA
cdr3_nt: TGTGCCAGCAGCCAAGGGGGACTAGCGGGATACAATGAGCAGTTCTTC; cdr3_aa: CASSQGGLAGYNEQFF; j_call: TRBJ2-1; d_call: TRBD2; v_call: TRBV3-1; clone_size: many
cdr3_nt: TGTGCCAGCACCCTAAGGGGGGATCAGCCCCAGCATTTT; cdr3_aa: CASTLRGDQPQHF; j_call: TRBJ1-5; d_call: NA; v_call: TRBV12-3/TRBV12-4; clone_size: NA
cdr3_nt: TGTGCCAGCAGAAGAGGGACTAGCGGGACCATCGGGCAAGAGACCCAGTACTTC; cdr3_aa: CASRRGTSGTIGQETQYF; j_call: TRBJ2-5; d_call: TRBD2; v_call: TRBV27; clone_size: few
cdr3_nt: TGCGCCAGCAACTCGGGTCTGGGGGGAACAAACTATGGCTACACCTTC; cdr3_aa: CASNSGLGGTNYGYTF; j_call: TRBJ1-2; d_call: NA; v_call: TRBV5-1; clone_size: NA
cdr3_nt: TGTGCCAGCAGCCCGCCGAGCTCCTACGAGCAGTACTTC; cdr3_aa: CASSPPSSYEQYF; j_call: TRBJ2-7; d_call: NA; v_call: TRBV18; clone_size: many
cdr3_nt: TGTGCCATCAGGAGGGGGACAGGGGGCAACACAGATACGCAGTATTTT; cdr3_aa: CAIRRGTGGNTDTQYF; j_call: TRBJ2-3; d_call: TRBD1; v_call: TRBV10-3; clone_size: NA
cdr3_nt: TGTGCCAGCAGTTTCTGGGGGAGGGGGGAAAATGAGCAGTTCTTC; cdr3_aa: CASSFWGRGENEQFF; j_call: TRBJ2-1; d_call: NA; v_call: TRBV28; clone_size: NA